The rows below give T cell receptor beta chains drawn from one sample of a study of blood T cell repertoires in COVID-19. Produced via immunoSEQ multiplex PCR; TCRdb's table is partial and in-frame only. The data hold around 200,000 clones, with roughly 80% observed a single time. Sequencing input: peripheral blood. The receptors were gathered from a human donor with acute or convalescent COVID-19. The donor label of this sample is uncertain. Both conserved end residues are part of each CDR3. Fields, in order: clone size, J gene, V gene, D gene, CDR3 protein, CDR3 DNA. A D gene is named only where the DNA matches it firmly. Only part of the rows carry a size: once, few, many, or a class if the clone is expanded.

-	TRBJ2-2	TRBV3-1/TRBV3-2	-	CASSTLGGELFF	TGTGCCAGCAGCACCCTCGGCGGGGAGCTGTTTTTT
-	TRBJ1-1	TRBV7-2	-	CASIKPGTPEAFF	TGTGCCAGCATCAAACCCGGGACACCTGAAGCTTTCTTT
-	TRBJ2-7	TRBV10-3	TRBD1	CAISGQGHEQYF	TGTGCCATCAGTGGACAGGGGCACGAGCAGTACTTC
few	TRBJ1-4	TRBV5-1	-	CASSSGGPNEKLFF	TGCGCCAGCAGCTCCGGAGGACCTAATGAAAAACTGTTTTTT
-	TRBJ2-7	TRBV5-1	TRBD2	CASSLTSGPPYEQYF	TGCGCCAGCAGCTTAACTAGCGGCCCTCCCTACGAGCAGTACTTC
-	TRBJ2-3	TRBV28	-	CASSFELADTDTQYF	TGTGCCAGCAGTTTCGAATTAGCGGACACAGATACGCAGTATTTT
-	TRBJ2-1	TRBV6-6	-	CASRGAGNEQFF	TGTGCCAGCCGGGGGGCCGGCAATGAGCAGTTCTTC
-	TRBJ1-6	TRBV6-2/TRBV6-3	TRBD1	CASSGRQGALRSYNSPLHF	TGTGCCAGCAGCGGGAGACAGGGCGCGCTCCGCTCCTATAATTCACCCCTCCACTTT
-	TRBJ1-2	TRBV5-1	-	CASSLSGAPNYGYTF	TGCGCCAGCAGCTTGTCAGGGGCGCCTAACTATGGCTACACCTTC
-	TRBJ1-4	TRBV9	-	CASSVGGGRLLEKLFF	TGTGCCAGCAGCGTAGGAGGAGGGCGGCTACTTGAAAAACTGTTTTTT
-	TRBJ2-1	TRBV5-6	TRBD2	CASSWGLAGLWFF	TGTGCCAGCAGCTGGGGGTTAGCGGGCCTGTGGTTCTTC
once	TRBJ2-3	TRBV6-5	TRBD2	CASSSGISTDTQYF	TGTGCCAGTTCTAGCGGGATAAGCACAGATACGCAGTATTTT
-	TRBJ1-6	TRBV6-5	-	CATGGGTDYNSPLHF	TGTGCCACCGGTGGGGGGACGGACTATAATTCACCCCTCCACTTT
-	TRBJ2-7	TRBV28	-	CASSTRTGSYEQYF	TGTGCCAGCAGTACACGGACGGGATCCTACGAGCAGTACTTC
once	TRBJ2-2	TRBV4-1	TRBD1	CASSLSVAGTGDGELFF	TGCGCCAGCAGCCTATCCGTAGCCGGGACAGGGGACGGGGAGCTGTTTTTT
-	TRBJ1-4	TRBV28	TRBD1	CASSKQGEGEKLFF	TGTGCCAGCAGTAAACAGGGGGAGGGTGAAAAACTGTTTTTT
-	TRBJ1-2	TRBV14	-	CASSQGIRDGGYTF	TGTGCCAGCAGCCAAGGTATCCGGGATGGTGGCTACACCTTC
-	TRBJ2-2	TRBV5-1	TRBD1	CASSSRLGQAAGTGELFF	TGCGCCAGCAGCTCCCGGTTAGGACAGGCCGCGGGCACCGGGGAGCTGTTTTTT
-	TRBJ2-1	TRBV10-1	TRBD2	CASRPGLAGGDNEQFF	TGCGCCAGCAGACCGGGACTAGCGGGAGGGGACAATGAGCAGTTCTTC
-	TRBJ2-3	TRBV5-1	TRBD1	CASGSTGGGTDTQYF	TGCGCCAGCGGATCGACAGGGGGCGGGACAGATACGCAGTATTTT
-	TRBJ2-1	TRBV3-1/TRBV3-2	TRBD2	CASSLIAGNYNEQFF	TGTGCCAGCAGCCTAATAGCGGGGAACTACAATGAGCAGTTCTTC
-	TRBJ2-1	TRBV5-1	TRBD2	CASSRDGTSGGEQFF	TGCGCCAGCAGCCGAGACGGGACTAGCGGGGGTGAGCAGTTCTTC
-	TRBJ1-3	TRBV5-5	-	CASSLDARTFIYF	TGTGCCAGCAGCTTGGACGCCCGGACATTCATATATTTT
-	TRBJ2-2	TRBV15	-	CATSRDLPGAHGELFF	TGTGCCACCAGCAGAGATCTCCCTGGGGCCCACGGGGAGCTGTTTTTT
-	TRBJ2-1	TRBV4-1	-	CASSQDVWFGPYNEQFF	TGCGCCAGCAGCCAAGATGTATGGTTTGGCCCCTACAATGAGCAGTTCTTC
-	TRBJ1-3	TRBV4-1	-	CASSRGPESGNTIYF	TGCGCCAGCAGCCGCGGCCCCGAGTCAGGAAACACCATATATTTT
-	TRBJ1-1	TRBV5-1	-	CASSFQMNTEAFF	TGCGCCAGCAGCTTCCAGATGAACACTGAAGCTTTCTTT
-	TRBJ1-2	TRBV11-2	-	CASSLVGAYGYTF	TGTGCCAGCAGCTTAGTAGGGGCCTATGGCTACACCTTC
few	TRBJ2-3	TRBV6-5	-	CASSQQGTSTDTQYF	TGTGCCAGCAGCCAACAGGGAACTAGCACAGATACGCAGTATTTT
-	TRBJ1-2	TRBV29-1	TRBD1	CSGQGRNYGYTF	TGCAGCGGACAGGGGCGCAACTATGGCTACACCTTC
-	TRBJ2-6	TRBV3-1/TRBV3-2	TRBD1	CASSQGQGVSGANVLTF	TGTGCCAGCAGCCAAGGGCAGGGGGTCTCTGGGGCCAACGTCCTGACTTTC
few	TRBJ1-1	TRBV7-9	-	CASSQIKSSVGEAFF	TGTGCCAGCAGCCAGATCAAGTCTAGCGTCGGTGAAGCTTTCTTT
once	TRBJ1-2	TRBV30	TRBD1	CASFGRDRTDRGYTF	TGTGCCTCGTTCGGGCGGGACAGGACCGATCGTGGCTACACCTTC
-	TRBJ1-6	TRBV9	-	CASSVGLGDNSPLHF	TGTGCCAGCAGCGTAGGGCTGGGAGATAATTCACCCCTCCACTTT
-	TRBJ1-3	TRBV7-9	-	CASSSGVAGNTIYF	TGTGCCAGCAGCTCAGGGGTAGCTGGAAACACCATATATTTT
-	TRBJ2-3	TRBV28	TRBD2	CASSYLLAGYTDTQYF	TGTGCCAGCAGTTACCTACTAGCGGGATATACAGATACGCAGTATTTT
-	TRBJ2-2	TRBV2	-	CASSTGSGYTGELFF	TGTGCCAGCAGTACTGGGTCGGGGTACACCGGGGAGCTGTTTTTT
-	TRBJ1-2	TRBV3-1/TRBV3-2	-	CASSQAQSGGQAGYTF	TGTGCCAGCAGCCAAGCCCAATCTGGGGGACAAGCGGGCTACACCTTC
-	TRBJ2-7	TRBV28	TRBD1	CASSPGQNPFEQYF	TGTGCCAGCAGTCCGGGACAGAACCCCTTCGAGCAGTACTTC
-	TRBJ2-3	TRBV25-1	-	CASSDWGLSTDTQYF	TGTGCCAGCAGTGACTGGGGCCTTAGCACAGATACGCAGTATTTT
-	TRBJ1-1	TRBV3-1/TRBV3-2	-	CASSHAREAFF	TGTGCCAGCAGCCACGCCAGGGAAGCTTTCTTT
-	TRBJ2-5	TRBV11-2	-	CASSQVPQETQYF	TGTGCCAGCAGCCAGGTACCCCAAGAGACCCAGTACTTC
-	TRBJ2-2	TRBV7-2	-	CASSLWVGGDRELFF	TGTGCCAGCAGCCTTTGGGTCGGTGGGGACAGGGAGCTGTTTTTT
-	TRBJ1-3	TRBV7-3	-	CASSLTPSFGNTIYF	TGTGCCAGCAGCTTAACTCCTAGCTTTGGAAACACCATATATTTT
-	TRBJ1-4	TRBV28	-	CASTDGGRARIEKLFF	TGTGCCAGCACCGATGGGGGGAGGGCACGGATTGAAAAACTGTTTTTT
once	TRBJ1-5	TRBV5-5	-	CASSQTARQPQHF	TGTGCCAGCAGCCAGACTGCTCGCCAGCCCCAGCATTTT